This paragraph covers one T cell receptor beta chain sequence. Its antigen is currently unknown. This entry comes from a study of Graves' ophthalmopathy and Graves' hyperthyroidism. Study-wide results and caveats: Most thyroid clonotypes with frequency above 0.001 were detected in blood too. For predicting ophthalmopathy progression, the model had 70.59% sensitivity and under 85% specificity.

CDR3 length: 18 amino acids. V dropped 3 bases and J dropped 1 base, with 21 bases sitting between them. Amplification targeted the TCR beta CDR3 regions, with RNA transcripts as the source material. An initial RT-PCR round employing HTBI primers preceded a second-round multiplex PCR. MiXCR, applied by TCRdb to the multiplex PCR reads, yields one record per CDR3 protein. There are roughly 410,000 distinct CDR3 sequences in the sample; 15% occur only once, and roughly 7% lies in the top ten. Hyperthyroidism cases were recent diagnoses of under 2 months' duration in people aged 18 to 65. The clonotype was recovered from a young woman with stable Graves' hyperthyroidism. Sample: peripheral blood. The chain couples TRBV12-3 or TRBV12-4 to TRBJ1-1, with D possibly being TRBD1 (6 bases). The CDR3 loop reads CASSFPQDPEGGNTEAFF. In nucleotides, the CDR3 is TGTGCCAGCAGTTTCCCACAGGACCCAGAGGGGGGGAACACTGAAGCTTTCTTT.